This T cell receptor (beta chain) was documented in a study of cytomegalovirus exposure and HLA in healthy donors. PCR involved 60 Vbeta and 13 Jbeta primers. This table comes from immunoSEQ multiplex PCR, and its TCRdb copy is limited to in-frame clones, with some not included. The sample gives 90,000 to 140,000 clones, approximately 72% of which show up once; 2% to 2.5% is in the top ten. This clone was observed a handful of times. This sequence originates from a man aged 30-40 years in good health and CMV-seronegative. Sequencing was performed on PBMCs.

DNA for the CDR3: TGCAGCGTGTCTCGACAGGGTACTGAAAAACTGTTTTTT. It codes for CSVSRQGTEKLFF. The chain couples TRBV29-1 to TRBJ1-4, with 7 bases fitting TRBD1. V lost 6 bases and J lost 7; bases outside the gene matches: 8. This CDR3 contains 13 residues. Germline CDR1 reads SQVTM; CDR2 reads ANQGSEA. The full variable domain, rest sourced from reference TRBV29-1 and TRBJ1-4, is SAVISQKPSRDICQRGTSLTIQCQVDSQVTMMFWYRQQPGQSLTLIATANQGSEATYESGFVIDKFPISRPNLTFSTLTVSNMSPEDSSIYLCSVSRQGTEKLFFGSGTQLSVL.